This T cell receptor (beta chain) was captured in a study of regulatory T cells in long-lasting Graves disease. Looking at the study overall: The study counted Graves' disease as persistent given over 5 years of antithyroid drugs and positive TSH receptor antibodies.

The CDR3 contains 14 residues. CDR1 is MNHEY and CDR2 is SMNVEV in the germline V gene (reference sequence). CDR3-region Arm-PCR and iRepertoire HTBI primers produced the TCR beta libraries. MiXCR, run by TCRdb on the multiplex PCR reads, gives a single entry per CDR3 protein. The repertoire consists of fewer than 450,000 distinct CDR3 sequences, with less than 25% occurring once and the leading ten covering more than 20%. Time point: persistent/refractory GD, antithyroid drugs over 5 years with positive TRAb. From PBMCs, RNA was extracted and then used to make the TCR library. This clonotype originated in a female donor with Graves disease. This chain links TRBV27 with TRBJ2-5; D remains ambiguous. The J call may be faulty, since TRBJ2-1 better matches the DNA end. The sample consisted of peripheral blood mononuclear cells (PBMCs), taken when the disease was refractory, from a patient treated with antithyroid drugs. In DNA form, the CDR3 reads TGTGCCAGCAGTTTCCGACCTTTAGCTGGTGAGCAGTTCTTC. The encoded protein is CASSFRPLAGEQFF.